The next 22 T cell receptor beta chains were all read from a single sample in a study of post-analysis software for immune sequencing data. These receptors' targets are unknown. Study results and caveats: A handful of TRBV segments (TRBV5-6, TRBV5-1 and TRBV20-1 among them) occurred more frequently in patients than in controls.

Carried by the TCR beta cDNA libraries were unique molecular identifiers. TCRdb re-derived calls from the PCR reads in MiXCR, one entry per CDR3 protein. The sample holds hundreds of thousands of distinct CDR3 sequences, over 30% seen once. The material sequenced was blood. These receptors came from a girl aged 2-9 years with multiple sclerosis.

The V and J genes are TRBV5-1 and TRBJ2-4; D perhaps matches TRBD1 (6 bases). The J call may be mistaken, given a closer DNA end match to TRBJ2-7. Germline assignment: CDR1 SGHRS and CDR2 YFSETQ. This CDR3 comprises 14 residues. The CDR3 nucleotides are TGCGCCAGCAGCTTGGCGTGGGCAGGGGACGAGCAGTACTTC. It specifies CASSLAWAGDEQYF.

The gene calls are TRBV6-5 and TRBJ2-7; no reliable D call. The assigned J gene may be wrong: the sequence end matches TRBJ2-5 better. The CDR3 is made up of 13 amino acids. Looked up from germline, CDR1 is MNHEY and CDR2 is SVGAGI. The CDR3 loop reads CASHPERRATQYF. The CDR3 nucleotides read TGTGCCAGTCACCCGGAAAGAAGAGCGACCCAGTACTTC.

The CDR3 sequence is CASSLGGALLHF. CDR3 DNA: TGTGCCAGCAGTTTAGGGGGGGCGCTCCTCCACTTT. The chain uses TRBV12-3 or TRBV12-4 and TRBJ1-6; a possible D gene is TRBD1 (6 bases). The CDR3 is 12 residues long. Trimming shortened V by 1 base and J by 15 bases, and 10 bases separated the two germline ends.

This clonotype was picked up a small number of times. This sequence joins TRBV6-5 and TRBJ2-1; D unclear. Per the germline V gene, CDR1 is MNHEY and CDR2 is SVGAGI. V was trimmed by 0 bases and J by 15 bases, leaving 21 bases between them. The CDR3 consists of 15 residues. CDR3 amino acids: CASSYSYRTKQFRFF. CDR3 sequence (DNA): TGTGCCAGCAGTTACTCCTATAGAACGAAGCAATTCAGGTTCTTC.

This clonotype was seen a few times. The chain combines TRBV28 with TRBJ2-5, with 11 positions matching TRBD1. The assigned J gene may be wrong: the sequence end matches TRBJ2-7 better. The CDR3 extends over 17 amino acids. Germline CDR1 and CDR2: MDHEN and SYDVKM. The CDR3 coding sequence is TGTGCCAGCAGTATATCACGCCACCGGGACAGGGGGGGCGAGCAGTACTTC. This encodes CASSISRHRDRGGEQYF.

This clonotype has more than one count but fewer than ten. The gene calls are TRBV24-1 and TRBJ2-5; maybe TRBD2 (5 bases). Germline loops: CDR1 KGHDR, CDR2 SFDVKD. V gave up 4 bases and J gave up 0 bases, with 20 bases separating them. The CDR3 is 18 residues long. CDR3 protein: CATSEKTPGRRYQETQYF. CDR3 coding DNA: TGTGCCACCAGTGAGAAAACTCCCGGACGGAGGTACCAAGAGACCCAGTACTTC.

The chain combines TRBV4-3 with TRBJ2-1; no clear D gene. V dropped 0 bases and J dropped 1 base, with 7 bases sitting between them. The germline gives CDR1 LGHNA, CDR2 YSLEER. The CDR3 is made up of 15 amino acids. The CDR3 sequence: CASSQDGASYNEQFF. DNA for the CDR3: TGCGCCAGCAGCCAAGACGGAGCGTCCTACAATGAGCAGTTCTTC.

The CDR3 sequence is CASSADGRVVNEQFF. DNA for the CDR3: TGTGCCAGCAGTGCGGACGGGAGAGTAGTAAATGAGCAGTTCTTC. The V call is TRBV6-1, the J call TRBJ2-1; possible D gene TRBD2, 6 bases. The V gene's germline CDR1 is MNHNS and CDR2 SASEGT. The CDR3 has 15 residues. Trimming pared 4 bases from V and 7 bases from J, leaving 17 bases between.

This clonotype was detected a few times. V gene TRBV28 combines with J gene TRBJ2-3; the D gene is possibly TRBD2 (5 bases). The germline CDR1 and CDR2 sequences are MDHEN and SYDVKM. The CDR3 is 15 residues long. V was shortened by 3 bases and J by 0 bases, with 10 bases between the two germline ends. Written as DNA, the CDR3 is TGTGCCAGCAGTTTGGGAGCGGCTAGCACAGATACGCAGTATTTT. Translated: CASSLGAASTDTQYF.

The chain is built from TRBV18 and TRBJ1-2, with a weak D call TRBD1 (6 bases). V was clipped by 1 base and J by 7 bases, with 16 bases between them. CDR3 length equals 15 residues. Germline loops: CDR1 KGHSH, CDR2 LQKENI. For the CDR3, the DNA is TGTGCCAGCTCACCACAACGCGGGGACACCGCTGGCTACACCTTC. It encodes CASSPQRGDTAGYTF.

This clonotype was seen once. The chain uses TRBV20-1 and TRBJ2-1; TRBD2 matches 10 bases. After removal of 8 bases from V and 7 bases from J, the junction contained 8 bases not matched to a gene. The CDR3 has 13 amino acids. Germline V gene data show CDR1 as DFQATT and CDR2 as SNEGSKA (reference sequence). The DNA of the CDR3 is TGCAGTCGCCAAGCGGGGGGGTATAATGAGCAGTTCTTC. The encoded protein is CSRQAGGYNEQFF.

This chain joins TRBV20-1 and TRBJ2-6; D ambiguous. This CDR3 spans 14 amino acids. Germline V gives CDR1 DFQATT, CDR2 SNEGSKA (reference sequence). The ends were cut back, 1 base at V and 6 bases at J, with 10 bases in the middle. The DNA for the CDR3 is TGCAGTGCTAGAGCGCCACCGGAGGCCAACGTCCTGACTTTC. This codes for CSARAPPEANVLTF.

This clonotype was recorded a few times. The chain is built from TRBV7-8 and TRBJ2-7; tentatively, D is TRBD2 (6 bases). The V gene lost 2 bases and the J gene lost 2 bases, with 13 bases spanning the gap. Germline V CDR1 and CDR2: SGHVS, FQNEAQ. CDR3 size: 15 residues. The DNA of the CDR3 is TGTGCCAGCAGCTTAAGTCCGGGGGAAACCTACGAGCAGTACTTC. Residues: CASSLSPGETYEQYF. Supplemented by reference TRBV7-8 and TRBJ2-7, the full variable domain reads GAGVSQSPRYKVAKRGQDVALRCDPISGHVSLFWYQQALGQGPEFLTYFQNEAQLDKSGLPSDRFFAERPEGSVSTLKIQRTQQEDSAVYLCASSLSPGETYEQYFGPGTRLTVT.

A few counts support this clonotype. The chain is built from TRBV12-3 or TRBV12-4 and TRBJ1-2, with D tentatively TRBD1 (5 bases). This CDR3 is built from 12 residues. V gave up 7 bases and J gave up 5 bases, with 11 bases separating them. DNA of the CDR3: TGTGCCAGCATCCTGGACACTTATGGCTACACCTTC. Translating gives CASILDTYGYTF.

This clonotype was detected a few times. The chain carries TRBV5-1 and TRBJ2-3, with unresolved D. This CDR3 is 14 amino acids long. Trimming removed 0 bases at V and 2 bases at J, with 7 bases between. From germline, CDR1 is SGHRS and CDR2 YFSETQ. The CDR3 DNA sequence: TGCGCCAGCAGCTTGGCCCTGGACACAGATACGCAGTATTTT. Translating gives CASSLALDTDTQYF.

The chain recombines TRBV27 with TRBJ2-2; D gene unclear. Deletions cut 6 bases from V and 1 base from J, with 9 bases between. Per the germline V gene, CDR1 is MNHEY and CDR2 is SMNVEV (reference sequence). The CDR3 extends over 14 amino acids. CDR3 DNA sequence: TGTGCCAGCAGGTCAATGGGGAACACCGGGGAGCTGTTTTTT. This translates into CASRSMGNTGELFF.

This chain's CDR3 is CASNHGAYEQYF. For the CDR3, the DNA is TGTGCCAGCAATCACGGTGCCTACGAGCAGTACTTC. The chain is built from TRBV28 and TRBJ2-7; unclear D gene. The CDR3 is 12 residues long. The V and J ends lost 7 bases and 2 bases respectively, with 9 bases between them. The germline CDR1 and CDR2 sequences are MDHEN and SYDVKM.

This clonotype was observed a handful of times. CDR3 DNA sequence: TGTGCCAGCAGTTTGGGGTTTTGGCAGACAGATCCTTTTTGGGGCTACACCTTC. Residues: CASSLGFWQTDPFWGYTF. The chain combines TRBV28 with TRBJ1-2; a possible D gene is TRBD1 (5 bases). Germline lookup yields CDR1 MDHEN and CDR2 SYDVKM. The CDR3 runs 18 residues. Trimming stripped 3 bases from V and 8 bases from J, with 28 bases between.

This clonotype was picked up a small number of times. V gene TRBV11-1 combines with J gene TRBJ2-7; possibly TRBD1 or TRBD2 for D (5 bases each). The germline V gene encodes CDR1 SGHAT and CDR2 FQDESV (reference sequence). V gave up 1 base and J gave up 5 bases, with 15 bases separating them. The CDR3 sequence is 15 residues long. In DNA, the CDR3 is TGTGCCAGCAGCTTAGGGGGACGCCGCTTGGACGAGCAGTACTTC. Translating gives CASSLGGRRLDEQYF.

This clonotype was detected only a few times. This chain's CDR3 is CASSLYLSGTGIAGGRLRQETQYF. As DNA, the CDR3 is TGTGCCAGCAGCCTCTACCTCTCCGGGACAGGGATAGCGGGAGGGCGTTTGAGACAAGAGACCCAGTACTTC. The chain links TRBV11-2 to TRBJ2-5, with TRBD2 matching over 11 bases. J gave up 2 bases and V 5 bases, and 31 bases lay outside the gene matches. CDR1 is SGHAT, CDR2 FQNNGV, per germline. The CDR3 extends over 24 amino acids.

This clonotype was seen a handful of times. This chain joins TRBV2 and TRBJ1-5, with TRBD1 identical over 9 bases. V was clipped by 5 bases and J by 2 bases; unmatched bases: 7. Germline lookup yields CDR1 SNHLY and CDR2 FYNNEI. The CDR3 length is 16 residues. The CDR3 protein is CASSSDRGRGNQPQHF. CDR3 bases: TGTGCCAGCAGTTCGGACAGGGGAAGGGGCAATCAGCCCCAGCATTTT.

The V and J genes are TRBV7-9 and TRBJ2-5; D gene ambiguous. There are 14 residues in the CDR3. Deletions cut 2 bases from V and 1 base from J, with 8 bases between. The V gene's germline CDR1 is SEHNR and CDR2 FQNEAQ (reference sequence). The CDR3 region has the DNA TGTGCCAGCAGCTTACGCTGGGGCCAAGAGACCCAGTACTTC. This encodes CASSLRWGQETQYF. Full variable domain (missing parts from reference TRBV7-9 and TRBJ2-5): DTGVSQNPRHKITKRGQNVTFRCDPISEHNRLYWYRQTLGQGPEFLTYFQNEAQLEKSRLLSDRFSAERPKGSFSTLEIQRTEQGDSAMYLCASSLRWGQETQYFGPGTRLLVL.